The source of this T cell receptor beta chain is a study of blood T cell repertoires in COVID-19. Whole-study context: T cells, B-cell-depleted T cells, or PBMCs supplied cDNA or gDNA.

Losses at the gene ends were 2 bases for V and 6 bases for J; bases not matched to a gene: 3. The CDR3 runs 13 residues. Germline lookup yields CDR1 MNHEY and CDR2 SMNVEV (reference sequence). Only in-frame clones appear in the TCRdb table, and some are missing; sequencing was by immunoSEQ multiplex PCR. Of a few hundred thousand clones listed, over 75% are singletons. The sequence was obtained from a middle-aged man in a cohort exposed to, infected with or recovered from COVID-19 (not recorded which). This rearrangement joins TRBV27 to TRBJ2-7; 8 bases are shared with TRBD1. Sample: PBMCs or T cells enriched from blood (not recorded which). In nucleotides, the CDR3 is TGTGCCAGCAGTTTAATGGGACAGGCCGAGCAGTACTTC. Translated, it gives CASSLMGQAEQYF.